Listed below are T cell receptor beta chains from one sample, sequenced in a study of cytomegalovirus exposure and HLA in healthy donors. Some clones are missing from TCRdb's copy, which holds only in-frame ones; the method was immunoSEQ multiplex PCR. The profile shows 150,000 to 250,000 clones, around three quarters of them singletons. The sequencing input was PBMCs. The source of these receptors is a man younger than 45 in good health and CMV-seronegative. The CDR3 runs from the conserved cysteine through the conserved F or W. D genes are given only for firm matches. Clone size is stated in some rows and not others, as once, few, many or a class when expanded.

clone size,J gene,D gene,V gene,CDR3 DNA,CDR3 protein
NA,TRBJ1-1,NA,TRBV5-1,TGCGCCAGCAGCTTGGGCGGATCCCAAGGGAACACTGAAGCTTTCTTT,CASSLGGSQGNTEAFF
NA,TRBJ1-4,NA,TRBV7-9,TGTGCCAGCAGCATAACAGGGAATACTAATGAAAAACTGTTTTTT,CASSITGNTNEKLFF
once,TRBJ1-2,TRBD1,TRBV6-1,TGTGCCAGCAGTGAATGGACAGGGGACTATGGCTACACCTTC,CASSEWTGDYGYTF
NA,TRBJ1-5,NA,TRBV5-8,TGTGCCAGCAGCACAGAGGGAGGGCGCAATCAGCCCCAGCATTTT,CASSTEGGRNQPQHF
few,TRBJ2-7,TRBD1,TRBV30,TGTGCCTACCACACAGGGGGCTACGAGCAGTACTTC,CAYHTGGYEQYF
NA,TRBJ1-5,NA,TRBV28,TGTGCCAGCACCCGCGGGGGGCGCATGGAGCCCCAGCATTTT,CASTRGGRMEPQHF
NA,TRBJ2-7,NA,TRBV7-6,TGTGCCAGCAGCTTAGGGTCCCAGGTCTTAAGCGAGCAGTACTTC,CASSLGSQVLSEQYF
NA,TRBJ2-7,NA,TRBV11-2,TGTGCCAGCAGCTTAGGTGTCGGGGTTCGCGAGCAGTACTTC,CASSLGVGVREQYF
NA,TRBJ2-3,NA,TRBV7-9,TGTGCCAGCCGGAGGGATTTTGGCACAGATACGCAGTATTTT,CASRRDFGTDTQYF
NA,TRBJ2-3,TRBD1,TRBV25-1,TGTGCCAGCAGTGGGGGACAGAGCGATACGCAGTATTTT,CASSGGQSDTQYF
few,TRBJ1-1,NA,TRBV15,TGTGCCACCAGCAGAGCTTCCGGGGGAGGGAACACTGAAGCTTTCTTT,CATSRASGGGNTEAFF
NA,TRBJ2-2,TRBD1,TRBV5-8,TGTGCCAGCAGAACGCCGGGACAGGGAACCGGGGAGCTGTTTTTT,CASRTPGQGTGELFF